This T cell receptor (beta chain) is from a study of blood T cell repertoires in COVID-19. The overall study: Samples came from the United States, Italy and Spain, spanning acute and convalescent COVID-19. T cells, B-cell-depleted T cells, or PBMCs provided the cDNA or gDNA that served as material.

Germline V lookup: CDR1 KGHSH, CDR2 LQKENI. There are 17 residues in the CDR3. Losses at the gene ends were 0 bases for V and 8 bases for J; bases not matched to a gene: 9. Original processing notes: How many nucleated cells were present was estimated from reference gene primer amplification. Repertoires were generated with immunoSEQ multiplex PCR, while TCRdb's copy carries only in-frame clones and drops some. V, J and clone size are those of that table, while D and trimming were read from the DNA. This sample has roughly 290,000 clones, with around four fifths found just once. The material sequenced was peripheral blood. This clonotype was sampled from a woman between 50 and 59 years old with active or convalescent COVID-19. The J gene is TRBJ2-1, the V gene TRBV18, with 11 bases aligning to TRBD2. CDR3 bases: TGTGCCAGCTCACCACCTCTCGCTAGCGGGAGGACAGATGAGCAGTTCTTC. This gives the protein CASSPPLASGRTDEQFF.